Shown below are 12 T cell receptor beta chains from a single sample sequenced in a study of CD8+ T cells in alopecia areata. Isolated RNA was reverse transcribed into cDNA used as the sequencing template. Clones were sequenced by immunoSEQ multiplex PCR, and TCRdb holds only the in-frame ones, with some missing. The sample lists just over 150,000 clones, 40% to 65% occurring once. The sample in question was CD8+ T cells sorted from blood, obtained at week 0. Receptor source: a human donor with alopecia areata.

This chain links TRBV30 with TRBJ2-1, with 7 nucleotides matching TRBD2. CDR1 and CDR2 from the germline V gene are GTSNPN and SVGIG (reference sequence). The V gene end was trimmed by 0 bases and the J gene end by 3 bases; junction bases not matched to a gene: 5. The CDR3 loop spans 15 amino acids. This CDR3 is CAWSVPSGLYNEQFF. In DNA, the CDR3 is TGTGCCTGGAGTGTACCTAGCGGACTCTACAATGAGCAGTTCTTC.

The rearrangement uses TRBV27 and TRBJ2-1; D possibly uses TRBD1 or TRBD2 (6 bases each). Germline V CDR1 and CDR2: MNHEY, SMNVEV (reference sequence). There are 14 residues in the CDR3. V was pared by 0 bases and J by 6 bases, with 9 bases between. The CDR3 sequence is CASSLSGGLNEQFF. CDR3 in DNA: TGTGCCAGCAGTTTATCAGGGGGGCTCAATGAGCAGTTCTTC.

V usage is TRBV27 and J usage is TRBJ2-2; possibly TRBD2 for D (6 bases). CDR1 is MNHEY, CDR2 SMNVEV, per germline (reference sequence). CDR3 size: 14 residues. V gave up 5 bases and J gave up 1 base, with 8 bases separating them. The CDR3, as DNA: TGTGCCAGCAGTAGACTAGGGAACACCGGGGAGCTGTTTTTT. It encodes CASSRLGNTGELFF.

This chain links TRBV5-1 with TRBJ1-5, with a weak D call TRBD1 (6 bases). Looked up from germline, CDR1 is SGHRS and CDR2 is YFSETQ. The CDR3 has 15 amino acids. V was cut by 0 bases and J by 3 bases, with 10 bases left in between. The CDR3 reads CASSLAGGPNQPQHF. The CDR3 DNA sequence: TGCGCCAGCAGCTTGGCCGGGGGCCCCAATCAGCCCCAGCATTTT. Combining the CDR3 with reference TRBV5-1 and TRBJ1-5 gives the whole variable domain KAGVTQTPRYLIKTRGQQVTLSCSPISGHRSVSWYQQTPGQGLQFLFEYFSETQRNKGNFPGRFSGRQFSNSRSEMNVSTLELGDSALYLCASSLAGGPNQPQHFGDGTRLSIL.

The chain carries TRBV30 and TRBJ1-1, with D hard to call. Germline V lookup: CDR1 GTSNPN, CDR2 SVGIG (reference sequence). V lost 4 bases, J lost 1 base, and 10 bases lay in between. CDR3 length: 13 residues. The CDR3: CAWNLGANTEAFF. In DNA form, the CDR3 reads TGTGCCTGGAACCTCGGAGCGAACACTGAAGCTTTCTTT.

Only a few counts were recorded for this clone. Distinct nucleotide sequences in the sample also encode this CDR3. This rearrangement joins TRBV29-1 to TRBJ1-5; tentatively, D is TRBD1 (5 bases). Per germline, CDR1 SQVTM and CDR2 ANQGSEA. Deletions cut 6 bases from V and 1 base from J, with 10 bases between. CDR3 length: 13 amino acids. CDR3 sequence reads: CSVGGSSNQPQHF. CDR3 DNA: TGCAGCGTCGGGGGATCCAGCAATCAGCCCCAGCATTTT.

CDR3 nucleotide sequence: TGTGCCAGCCTCGTACTTGATACGCAGTATTTT. It specifies CASLVLDTQYF. This chain links TRBV2 with TRBJ2-3; D ambiguous. This CDR3 region has 11 residues. From germline, CDR1 is SNHLY and CDR2 FYNNEI. The germline V and J ends were trimmed by 8 bases and 6 bases, with 9 bases remaining between them.

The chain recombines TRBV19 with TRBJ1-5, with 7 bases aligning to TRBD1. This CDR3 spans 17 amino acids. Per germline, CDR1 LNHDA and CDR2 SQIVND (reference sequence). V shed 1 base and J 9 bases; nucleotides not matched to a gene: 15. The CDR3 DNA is TGTGCCAGTAGTATAGTTGATGGAGATAGGGGGCATCGGCCCCAGCATTTT. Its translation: CASSIVDGDRGHRPQHF.

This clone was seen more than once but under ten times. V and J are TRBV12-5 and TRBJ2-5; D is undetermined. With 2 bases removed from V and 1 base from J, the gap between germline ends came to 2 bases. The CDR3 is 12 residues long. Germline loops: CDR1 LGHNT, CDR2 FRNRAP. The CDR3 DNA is TGTGCTAGTGGTTTGCCCCAAGAGACCCAGTACTTC. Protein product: CASGLPQETQYF.

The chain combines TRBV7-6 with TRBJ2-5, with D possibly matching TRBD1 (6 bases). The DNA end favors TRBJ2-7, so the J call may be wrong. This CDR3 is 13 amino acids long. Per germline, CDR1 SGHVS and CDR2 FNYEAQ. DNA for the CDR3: TGTGCCAGCAGCTTAGCGCAGGGGAACGAGCAGTACTTC. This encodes CASSLAQGNEQYF.

As DNA, the CDR3 is TGTGCCAGCAGCTTATCCTATGGGGATCAGCCCCAGCATTTT. Residues: CASSLSYGDQPQHF. This sequence joins TRBV7-9 and TRBJ1-5, with D unresolved. Germline V gene sequence: CDR1 SEHNR, CDR2 FQNEAQ (reference sequence). Trimming removed 2 bases at V and 5 bases at J, with 10 bases between. The length of the CDR3 is 14 residues.

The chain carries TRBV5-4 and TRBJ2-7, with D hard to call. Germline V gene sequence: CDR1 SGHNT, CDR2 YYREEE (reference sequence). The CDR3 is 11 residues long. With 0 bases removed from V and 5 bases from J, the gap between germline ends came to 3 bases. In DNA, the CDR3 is TGTGCCAGCAGCTTGGGAAACGAGCAGTACTTC. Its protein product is CASSLGNEQYF.